These T cell receptor beta chains were read from a single sample in a study of blood T cell repertoires in COVID-19. Sequencing was performed with immunoSEQ multiplex PCR; in TCRdb, only in-frame clones are kept and a portion is missing. The sample has approximately 77,000 clones, about 80% seen once. The sample comprised peripheral blood. These receptors were obtained from a woman aged 70-85 years with acute or convalescent COVID-19. The CDR3 runs from the conserved cysteine through the conserved F or W. The D gene is left open where the match is weak. Rows may omit the clone size; those that give it use once, few, many or a size class.

14 | NA | TRBJ2-3 | TRBV7-9 | NA | CASSFQGYTDTQYF | TGTGCCAGCAGCTTTCAGGGATACACAGATACGCAGTATTTT
14 | NA | TRBJ2-2 | TRBV19 | NA | CASSVGSSRGELFF | TGTGCCAGTAGTGTCGGTTCATCGAGAGGGGAGCTGTTTTTT
14 | NA | TRBJ2-1 | TRBV9 | NA | CASSASVASNEQFF | TGTGCCAGCAGCGCCAGTGTAGCCTCCAATGAGCAGTTCTTC
13 | NA | TRBJ2-2 | TRBV6-5 | once | CASSYEGGRELFF | TGTGCCAGCAGTTACGAGGGTGGCCGGGAGCTGTTTTTT
16 | NA | TRBJ2-1 | TRBV18 | once | CASSTLQGGLDNEQFF | TGTGCCAGCTCAACCCTCCAGGGGGGCCTAGACAATGAGCAGTTCTTC
14 | TRBD1 | TRBJ1-6 | TRBV5-6 | NA | CASSLRDRNSPLHF | TGTGCCAGCAGCTTGAGGGACAGAAATTCACCCCTCCACTTT
15 | NA | TRBJ1-2 | TRBV19 | NA | CATFSGWRANYGYTF | TGTGCCACCTTCTCAGGGTGGCGAGCTAACTATGGCTACACCTTC
14 | TRBD1 | TRBJ1-1 | TRBV13 | NA | CASSLDRENTEAFF | TGTGCCAGCAGCCTAGACAGGGAGAACACTGAAGCTTTCTTT
15 | NA | TRBJ1-3 | TRBV14 | NA | CASSVTGLSGNTIYF | TGTGCCAGCAGCGTAACAGGGCTCTCTGGAAACACCATATATTTT
13 | NA | TRBJ2-5 | TRBV9 | NA | CASSGGDTTDLYF | TGTGCCAGCAGCGGAGGGGACACGACGGACCTGTACTTC
13 | TRBD1 | TRBJ2-7 | TRBV18 | NA | CASSRDRGFEQYF | TGTGCCAGCTCCCGGGACAGGGGTTTCGAGCAGTACTTC
14 | NA | TRBJ2-3 | TRBV14 | NA | CASSQDLVTDTQYF | TGTGCCAGCAGCCAAGATCTAGTCACAGATACGCAGTATTTT
14 | NA | TRBJ2-7 | TRBV13 | NA | CASSARGWGAEQYF | TGTGCCAGCAGCGCCCGTGGTTGGGGAGCCGAGCAGTACTTC
15 | TRBD2 | TRBJ2-3 | TRBV29-1 | NA | CSVPSSGGFGDTQYF | TGCAGCGTTCCATCTAGCGGGGGGTTTGGGGATACGCAGTATTTT
16 | TRBD1 | TRBJ1-1 | TRBV11-2 | NA | CASSPRQGRAYTEAFF | TGTGCCAGCAGCCCAAGACAGGGGAGAGCCTACACTGAAGCTTTCTTT
17 | TRBD2 | TRBJ2-1 | TRBV9 | NA | CASSTSGGASYFGEQFF | TGTGCCAGCAGCACTAGCGGGGGTGCCTCGTACTTCGGTGAGCAGTTCTTC
12 | NA | TRBJ1-1 | TRBV7-8 | NA | CASSLILTEAFF | TGTGCCAGCAGCTTAATCCTGACTGAAGCTTTCTTT
14 | NA | TRBJ1-2 | TRBV27 | few | CASSPHQGQVGYTF | TGTGCCAGCAGTCCCCATCAGGGGCAGGTTGGCTACACCTTC
15 | NA | TRBJ1-1 | TRBV6-2/TRBV6-3 | NA | CASSYGYSGPTEAFF | TGTGCCAGCAGTTACGGGTATTCAGGGCCTACTGAAGCTTTCTTT
12 | NA | TRBJ1-2 | TRBV9 | few | CASKRGNYGYTF | TGTGCCAGCAAACGGGGGAACTATGGCTACACCTTC
15 | NA | TRBJ2-7 | TRBV27 | NA | CASSVWGGPSYEQYF | TGTGCCAGCAGTGTCTGGGGGGGGCCTTCCTACGAGCAGTACTTC
14 | NA | TRBJ1-2 | TRBV13 | once | CASSLRGMGYGYTF | TGTGCCAGCAGCTTAAGGGGGATGGGGTATGGCTACACCTTC
15 | TRBD1 | TRBJ1-1 | TRBV7-3 | few | CASSLTGGRDTEAFF | TGTGCCAGCAGCTTGACAGGGGGACGGGACACTGAAGCTTTCTTT
14 | TRBD1 | TRBJ2-1 | TRBV6-5 | NA | CASSPGQGKYEQFF | TGTGCCAGCAGCCCCGGACAGGGGAAGTATGAGCAGTTCTTC
15 | NA | TRBJ1-6 | TRBV4-3 | NA | CASSQATGYNSPLHF | TGCGCCAGCAGCCAGGCGACAGGTTATAATTCACCCCTCCACTTT
16 | NA | TRBJ2-1 | TRBV7-2 | NA | CASSFSLGGAPDEQFF | TGTGCCAGCAGCTTTTCACTTGGGGGGGCCCCCGATGAGCAGTTCTTC
13 | NA | TRBJ2-1 | TRBV12-3/TRBV12-4 | NA | CASRRGSWHEQFF | TGTGCCAGCAGGCGCGGCTCCTGGCATGAGCAGTTCTTC
13 | NA | TRBJ1-1 | TRBV3-1/TRBV3-2 | NA | CASSQDRGTEAFF | TGTGCCAGCAGCCAAGATAGGGGAACTGAAGCTTTCTTT
14 | NA | TRBJ2-7 | TRBV3-1/TRBV3-2 | NA | CASSQGAGAYEQYF | TGTGCCAGCAGCCAAGGGGCAGGGGCCTACGAGCAGTACTTC
15 | TRBD2 | TRBJ2-5 | TRBV27 | NA | CASSPTSGGYETQYF | TGTGCCAGCAGTCCGACTAGCGGGGGGTACGAGACCCAGTACTTC
15 | TRBD1 | TRBJ1-5 | TRBV7-2 | NA | CASSLDRGPGRPQHF | TGTGCCAGCAGCTTAGACAGGGGGCCGGGTAGGCCCCAGCATTTT
13 | NA | TRBJ1-5 | TRBV6-1 | NA | CASSEAEQGPQHF | TGTGCCAGCAGTGAAGCGGAGCAGGGGCCCCAACATTTT
15 | NA | TRBJ1-2 | TRBV5-6 | once | CASSTRRTTNYGYTF | TGTGCCAGCAGCACCAGACGGACTACTAACTATGGCTACACCTTC
15 | NA | TRBJ2-6 | TRBV9 | NA | CASSPDSSGANVLTF | TGTGCCAGCAGCCCCGACAGCTCTGGGGCCAACGTCCTGACTTTC
14 | TRBD2 | TRBJ2-5 | TRBV7-8 | NA | CASSRGLGQETQYF | TGTGCCAGCAGCCGGGGACTAGGCCAAGAGACCCAGTACTTC
18 | NA | TRBJ2-1 | TRBV18 | few | CASSLSTGTISSYNEQFF | TGTGCCAGCTCACTGTCTACAGGGACGATTAGCTCCTACAATGAGCAGTTCTTC
15 | TRBD2 | TRBJ2-3 | TRBV18 | NA | CASSSGTSGTDTQYF | TGTGCCAGCTCATCCGGGACTAGCGGCACAGATACGCAGTATTTT
16 | TRBD1 | TRBJ2-7 | TRBV15 | NA | CATSRFAPGQGAEQYF | TGTGCCACCAGCAGATTCGCCCCGGGACAGGGAGCCGAGCAGTACTTC
15 | TRBD2 | TRBJ2-5 | TRBV6-2/TRBV6-3 | NA | CASSRLAGDQETQYF | TGTGCCAGCAGCCGACTAGCGGGGGACCAAGAGACCCAGTACTTC
14 | TRBD1 | TRBJ1-1 | TRBV9 | few | CASSVSGGEPEAFF | TGTGCCAGCAGCGTATCAGGGGGCGAACCTGAAGCTTTCTTT
12 | TRBD1 | TRBJ1-2 | TRBV19 | NA | CATLTGGYGYTF | TGTGCCACCCTAACAGGGGGATATGGCTACACCTTC
15 | NA | TRBJ2-5 | TRBV2 | NA | CASSDRGPYQETQYF | TGTGCCAGCAGTGACAGGGGCCCGTACCAAGAGACCCAGTACTTC